The sample holds a few counts of the clone carrying this T cell receptor beta chain. Its cognate antigen is unknown. The sample comes from a study of T cell repertoires in cytomegalovirus infection. Study context: Public TCR beta signatures marked donors with CMV infection and the matching HLA.

The germline V and J ends were trimmed by 4 bases and 5 bases, with 17 bases remaining between them. Germline V gene lookup returns CDR1 MNHEY and CDR2 SVGEGT. The CDR3 is made up of 15 amino acids. Study observations and caveats: CMV carriers with the relevant HLA were identified by cumulative public TCR beta family frequency.

TCRdb itself ran the reads through MiXCR, one entry per CDR3 protein. The sample contains hundreds of thousands of distinct CDR3 sequences, about 24% of which appear only once. This sequence was found in a human donor in good health (CMV status not recorded). Some clones in this sample may be carry-over from other donors' samples. V usage is TRBV6-2 or TRBV6-3 and J usage is TRBJ1-1, with D tentatively TRBD1 (6 bases). Sequencing was done on a sample of CD8+ T cells from PBMCs. CDR3 loop: CASSWTRGGTTEAFF. The CDR3 DNA sequence: TGTGCCAGCAGTTGGACTCGAGGGGGAACGACTGAAGCTTTCTTT.